This T cell receptor beta chain was sequenced in a study of T cell repertoires in cytomegalovirus infection. On the study more broadly: Shared public TCR beta signatures pointed to both CMV infection and a matching HLA type.

This clonotype was picked up a small number of times. Its antigen is as yet unknown. The CDR3 contains 17 residues. The germline gives CDR1 DFQATT, CDR2 SNEGSKA (reference sequence). Trimming at V came to 0 bases and at J to 0 bases, leaving 5 bases not matched to a gene. TCRdb used MiXCR to reprocess the reads, holding one entry per CDR3 protein. The sample yields approximately 590,000 distinct CDR3 sequences, roughly 42% seen once. The starting material was cultured PBMCs, obtained from culture after CMV antigen stimulation. The J gene is TRBJ1-6, the V gene TRBV20-1; 7 nucleotides match TRBD1. The source is a human donor in good health (CMV status not recorded). Some clones in this sample may be carry-over from other donors' samples. The CDR3: CSARENRDSSYNSPLHF. The CDR3 coding sequence is TGCAGTGCTAGAGAAAACCGGGACAGCTCCTATAATTCACCCCTCCACTTT.